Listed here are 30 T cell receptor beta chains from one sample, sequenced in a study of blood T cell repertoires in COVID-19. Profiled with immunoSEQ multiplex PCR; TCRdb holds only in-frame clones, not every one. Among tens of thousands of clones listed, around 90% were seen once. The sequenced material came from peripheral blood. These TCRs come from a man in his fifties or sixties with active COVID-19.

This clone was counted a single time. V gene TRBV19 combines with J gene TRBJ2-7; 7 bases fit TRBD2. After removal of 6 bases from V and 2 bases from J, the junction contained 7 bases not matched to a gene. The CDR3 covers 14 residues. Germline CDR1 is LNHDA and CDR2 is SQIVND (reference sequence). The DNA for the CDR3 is TGTGCCAGTAGCGAGCGGGGTCTTCCCTACGAGCAGTACTTC. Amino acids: CASSERGLPYEQYF.

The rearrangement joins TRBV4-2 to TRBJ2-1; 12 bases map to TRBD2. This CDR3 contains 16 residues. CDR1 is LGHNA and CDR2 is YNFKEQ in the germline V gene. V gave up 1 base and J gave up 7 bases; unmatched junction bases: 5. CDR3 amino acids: CASSQVGLAGENEQFF. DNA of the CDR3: TGTGCCAGCAGCCAAGTGGGACTAGCGGGCGAAAATGAGCAGTTCTTC.

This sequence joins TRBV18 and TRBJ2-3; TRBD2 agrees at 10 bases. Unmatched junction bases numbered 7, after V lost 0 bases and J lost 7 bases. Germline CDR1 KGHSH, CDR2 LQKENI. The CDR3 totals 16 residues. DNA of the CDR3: TGTGCCAGCTCACCACCGTCCCTAGCGGGGGCATATACGCAGTATTTT. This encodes CASSPPSLAGAYTQYF. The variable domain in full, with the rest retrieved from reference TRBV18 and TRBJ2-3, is NAGVMQNPRHLVRRRGQEARLRCSPMKGHSHVYWYRQLPEEGLKFMVYLQKENIIDESGMPKERFSAEFPKEGPSILRIQQVVRGDSAAYFCASSPPSLAGAYTQYFGPGTRLTVL.

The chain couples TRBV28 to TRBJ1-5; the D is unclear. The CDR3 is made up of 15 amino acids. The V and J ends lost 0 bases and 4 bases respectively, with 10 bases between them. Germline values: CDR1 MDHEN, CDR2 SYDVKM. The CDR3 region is CASSLWLVGNQPQHF. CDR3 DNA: TGTGCCAGCAGTTTATGGTTAGTCGGGAATCAGCCCCAGCATTTT.

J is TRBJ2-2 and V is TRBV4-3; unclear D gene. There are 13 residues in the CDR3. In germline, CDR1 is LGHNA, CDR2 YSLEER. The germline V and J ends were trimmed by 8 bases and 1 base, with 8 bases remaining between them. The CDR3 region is CASGSRNTGELFF. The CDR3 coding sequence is TGCGCCAGCGGTTCCAGGAACACCGGGGAGCTGTTTTTT.

Written as DNA, the CDR3 is TGTGCCAGCAGTCTCGGGACAGGGTTCGACGAGCAGTACTTC. It specifies CASSLGTGFDEQYF. The chain recombines TRBV6-2 or TRBV6-3 with TRBJ2-7; 9 nucleotides match TRBD1. Germline trimming cut 5 bases from V and 5 bases from J; bases unmatched to any gene: 7. The germline CDR1 and CDR2 sequences are MNHEY and SVGEGT. This CDR3 is 14 amino acids long.

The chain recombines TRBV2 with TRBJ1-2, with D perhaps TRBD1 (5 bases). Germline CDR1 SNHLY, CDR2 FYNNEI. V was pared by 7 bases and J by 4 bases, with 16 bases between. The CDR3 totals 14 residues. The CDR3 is CASTGNSDSYGYTF. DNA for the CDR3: TGTGCCAGCACCGGAAACTCAGACAGCTATGGCTACACCTTC.

The CDR3 spells CASSNSGSSYNEQFF. CDR3 nucleotide sequence: TGTGCCAGCAGCAACAGCGGGAGTTCCTACAATGAGCAGTTCTTC. V usage is TRBV11-2 and J usage is TRBJ2-1; 8 bases line up with TRBD2. Germline V lookup: CDR1 SGHAT, CDR2 FQNNGV. Losses at the gene ends were 5 bases for V and 1 base for J; bases not matched to a gene: 4. This CDR3 has 15 amino acids.

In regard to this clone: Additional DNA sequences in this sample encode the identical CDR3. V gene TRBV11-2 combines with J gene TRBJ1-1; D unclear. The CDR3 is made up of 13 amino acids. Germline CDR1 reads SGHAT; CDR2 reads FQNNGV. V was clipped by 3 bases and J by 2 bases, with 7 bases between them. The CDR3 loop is CASSFSGNTEAFF. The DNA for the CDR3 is TGTGCCAGCAGCTTTTCGGGTAACACTGAAGCTTTCTTT. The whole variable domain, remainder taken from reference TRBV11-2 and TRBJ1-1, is EAGVAQSPRYKIIEKRQSVAFWCNPISGHATLYWYQQILGQGPKLLIQFQNNGVVDDSQLPKDRFSAERLKGVDSTLKIQPAKLEDSAVYLCASSFSGNTEAFFGQGTRLTVV.

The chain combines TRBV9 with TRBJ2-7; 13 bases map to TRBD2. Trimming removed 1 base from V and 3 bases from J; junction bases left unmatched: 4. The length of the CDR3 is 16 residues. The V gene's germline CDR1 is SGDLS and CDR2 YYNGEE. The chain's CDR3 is CASSVTSGGAGYEQYF. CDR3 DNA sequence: TGTGCCAGCAGCGTAACTAGCGGGGGGGCCGGCTACGAGCAGTACTTC.

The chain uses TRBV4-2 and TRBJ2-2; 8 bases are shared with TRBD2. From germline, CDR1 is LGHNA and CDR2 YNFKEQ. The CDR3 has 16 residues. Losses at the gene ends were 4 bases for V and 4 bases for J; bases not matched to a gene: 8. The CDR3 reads CASSLWTGGPTGELFF. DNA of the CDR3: TGTGCCAGCAGCCTATGGACGGGGGGGCCCACCGGGGAGCTGTTTTTT.

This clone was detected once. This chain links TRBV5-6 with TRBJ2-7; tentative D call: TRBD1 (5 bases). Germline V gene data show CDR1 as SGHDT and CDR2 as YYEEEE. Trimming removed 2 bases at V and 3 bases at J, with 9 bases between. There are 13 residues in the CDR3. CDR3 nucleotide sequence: TGTGCCAGCAGCTTACCAGGGCGCTACGAGCAGTACTTC. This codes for CASSLPGRYEQYF.

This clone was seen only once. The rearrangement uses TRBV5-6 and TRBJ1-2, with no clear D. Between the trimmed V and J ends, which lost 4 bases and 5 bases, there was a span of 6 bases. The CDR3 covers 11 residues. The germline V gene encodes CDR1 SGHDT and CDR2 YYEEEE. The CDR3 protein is CASSLRYGYTF. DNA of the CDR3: TGTGCCAGCAGCCTACGGTATGGCTACACCTTC.

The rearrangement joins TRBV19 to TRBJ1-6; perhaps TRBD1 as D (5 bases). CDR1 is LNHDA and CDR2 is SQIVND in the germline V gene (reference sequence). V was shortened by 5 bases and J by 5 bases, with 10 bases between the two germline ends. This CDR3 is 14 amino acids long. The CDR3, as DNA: TGTGCCAGTAGTCCAGGGCTAAATAATTCACCCCTCCACTTT. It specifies CASSPGLNNSPLHF.

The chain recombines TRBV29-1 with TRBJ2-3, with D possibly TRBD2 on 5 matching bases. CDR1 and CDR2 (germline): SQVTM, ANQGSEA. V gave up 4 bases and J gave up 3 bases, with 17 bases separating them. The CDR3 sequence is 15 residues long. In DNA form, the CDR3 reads TGCAGCGTTGTAAGAGCGGATGAGGGTACAGATACGCAGTATTTT. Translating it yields CSVVRADEGTDTQYF.

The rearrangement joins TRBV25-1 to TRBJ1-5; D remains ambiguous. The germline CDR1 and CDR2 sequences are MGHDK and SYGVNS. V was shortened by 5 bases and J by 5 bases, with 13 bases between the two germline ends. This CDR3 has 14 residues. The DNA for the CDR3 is TGTGCCAGCAGTCCGGGATTTGCGGATCAGCCCCAGCATTTT. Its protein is CASSPGFADQPQHF. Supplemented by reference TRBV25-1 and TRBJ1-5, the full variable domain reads EADIYQTPRYLVIGTGKKITLECSQTMGHDKMYWYQQDPGMELHLIHYSYGVNSTEKGDLSSESTVSRIRTEHFPLTLESARPSHTSQYLCASSPGFADQPQHFGDGTRLSIL.

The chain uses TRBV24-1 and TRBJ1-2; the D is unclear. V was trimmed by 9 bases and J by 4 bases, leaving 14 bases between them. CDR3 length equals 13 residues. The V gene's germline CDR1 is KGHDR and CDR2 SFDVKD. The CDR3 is CATRSRLGYGYTF. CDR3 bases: TGTGCCACCCGTTCGAGACTGGGCTATGGCTACACCTTC.

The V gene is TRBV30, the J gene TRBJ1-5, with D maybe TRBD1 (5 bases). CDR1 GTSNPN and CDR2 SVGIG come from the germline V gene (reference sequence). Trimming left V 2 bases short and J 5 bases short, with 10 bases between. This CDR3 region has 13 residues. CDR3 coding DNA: TGTGCCTGGAGTAAGGGGTTCGATCAGCCCCAGCATTTT. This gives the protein CAWSKGFDQPQHF. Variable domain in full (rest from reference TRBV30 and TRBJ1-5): SQTIHQWPATLVQPVGSPLSLECTVEGTSNPNLYWYRQAAGRGLQLLFYSVGIGQISSEVPQNLSASRPQDRQFILSSKKLLLSDSGFYLCAWSKGFDQPQHFGDGTRLSIL.

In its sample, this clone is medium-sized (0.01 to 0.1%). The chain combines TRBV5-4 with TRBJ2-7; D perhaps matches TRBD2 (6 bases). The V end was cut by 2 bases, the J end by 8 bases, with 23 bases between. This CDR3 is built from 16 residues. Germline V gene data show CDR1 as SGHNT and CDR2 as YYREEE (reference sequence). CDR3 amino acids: CASSFSLTATRGKQYF. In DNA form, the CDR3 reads TGTGCCAGCAGCTTTTCCCTAACAGCGACCCGGGGGAAGCAGTACTTC.

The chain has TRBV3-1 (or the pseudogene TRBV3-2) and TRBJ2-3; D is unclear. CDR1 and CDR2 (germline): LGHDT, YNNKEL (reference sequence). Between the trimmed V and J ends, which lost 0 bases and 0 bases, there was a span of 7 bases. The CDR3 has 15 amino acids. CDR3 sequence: CASSQEPRSTDTQYF. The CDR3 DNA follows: TGTGCCAGCAGCCAAGAGCCCAGAAGCACAGATACGCAGTATTTT.

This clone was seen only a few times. CDR3 sequence reads: CASSYGYRGQNTEAFF. CDR3 coding DNA: TGTGCCAGCAGTTACGGGTACAGGGGGCAGAACACTGAAGCTTTCTTT. The J gene is TRBJ1-1, the V gene TRBV6-6, with 9 bases that match TRBD1. This CDR3 is built from 16 residues. CDR1 and CDR2 from the germline V gene are MNHNY and SVGAGI (reference sequence). The V segment lost 2 bases and the J segment 1 base; nucleotides outside the gene matches: 5.

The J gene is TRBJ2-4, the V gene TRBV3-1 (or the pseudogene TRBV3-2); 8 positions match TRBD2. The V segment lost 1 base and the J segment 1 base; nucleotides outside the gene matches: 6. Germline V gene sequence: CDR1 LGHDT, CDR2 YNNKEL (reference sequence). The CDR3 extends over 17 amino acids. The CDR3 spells CASSQGAGRGAKNIQYF. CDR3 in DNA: TGTGCCAGCAGCCAAGGGGCCGGGAGGGGGGCCAAAAACATTCAGTACTTC.

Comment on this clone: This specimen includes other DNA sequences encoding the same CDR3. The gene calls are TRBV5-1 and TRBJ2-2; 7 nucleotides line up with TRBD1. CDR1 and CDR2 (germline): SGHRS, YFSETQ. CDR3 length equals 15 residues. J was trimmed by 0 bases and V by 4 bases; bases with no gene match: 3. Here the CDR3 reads CASSPGTANTGELFF. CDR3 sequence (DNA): TGCGCCAGCAGCCCCGGGACAGCGAACACCGGGGAGCTGTTTTTT. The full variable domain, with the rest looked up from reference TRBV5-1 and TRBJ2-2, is KAGVTQTPRYLIKTRGQQVTLSCSPISGHRSVSWYQQTPGQGLQFLFEYFSETQRNKGNFPGRFSGRQFSNSRSEMNVSTLELGDSALYLCASSPGTANTGELFFGEGSRLTVL.

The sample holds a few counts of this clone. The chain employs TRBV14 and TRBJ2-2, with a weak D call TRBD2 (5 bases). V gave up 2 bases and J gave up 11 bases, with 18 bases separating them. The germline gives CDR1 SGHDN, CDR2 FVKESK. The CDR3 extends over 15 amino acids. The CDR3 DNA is TGTGCCAGCAGCCAACAGGACTCCCCTTTAAACGAGCTGTTTTTT. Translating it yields CASSQQDSPLNELFF.

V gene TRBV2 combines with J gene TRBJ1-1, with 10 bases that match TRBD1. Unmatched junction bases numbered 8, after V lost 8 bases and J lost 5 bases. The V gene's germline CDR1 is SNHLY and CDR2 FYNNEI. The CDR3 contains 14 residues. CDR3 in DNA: TGTGCCAGCCGGGACAGGGGCATGAGGACTGAAGCTTTCTTT. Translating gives CASRDRGMRTEAFF.

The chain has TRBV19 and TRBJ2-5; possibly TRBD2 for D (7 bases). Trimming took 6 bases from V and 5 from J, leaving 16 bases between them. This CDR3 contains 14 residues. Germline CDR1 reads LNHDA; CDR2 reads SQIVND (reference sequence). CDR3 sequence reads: CASRAGGLLETQYF. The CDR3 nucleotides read TGTGCCAGTAGGGCCGGGGGGCTCCTGGAGACCCAGTACTTC.

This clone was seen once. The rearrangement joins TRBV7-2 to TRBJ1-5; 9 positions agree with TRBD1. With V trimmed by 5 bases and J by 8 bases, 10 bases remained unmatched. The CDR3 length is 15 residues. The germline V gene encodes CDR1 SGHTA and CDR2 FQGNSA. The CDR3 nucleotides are TGTGCCAGCAGCCCACAGGGGGCGATTTTTGAGCCCCAGCATTTT. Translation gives CASSPQGAIFEPQHF. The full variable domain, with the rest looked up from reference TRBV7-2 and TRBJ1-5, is GAGVSQSPSNKVTEKGKDVELRCDPISGHTALYWYRQSLGQGLEFLIYFQGNSAPDKSGLPSDRFSAERTGGSVSTLTIQRTQQEDSAVYLCASSPQGAIFEPQHFGDGTRLSIL.

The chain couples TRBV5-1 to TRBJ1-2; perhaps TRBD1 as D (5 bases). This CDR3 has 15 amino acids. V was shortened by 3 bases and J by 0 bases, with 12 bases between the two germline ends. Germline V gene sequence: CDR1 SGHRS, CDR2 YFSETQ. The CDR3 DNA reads TGCGCCAGCAGCTGGGGCCAGGGCCCTAACTATGGCTACACCTTC. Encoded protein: CASSWGQGPNYGYTF.

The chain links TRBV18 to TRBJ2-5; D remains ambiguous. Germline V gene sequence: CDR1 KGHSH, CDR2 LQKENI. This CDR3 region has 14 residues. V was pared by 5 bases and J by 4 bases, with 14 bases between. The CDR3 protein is CASSSQLGRETQYF. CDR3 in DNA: TGTGCCAGCTCATCCCAACTTGGGCGAGAGACCCAGTACTTC.

CDR3 sequence (DNA): TGTGCCACCAGTGACCCTACTACCTACGAGCAGTACTTC. As protein: CATSDPTTYEQYF. This chain links TRBV24-1 with TRBJ2-7; D gene unclear. Trimming removed 4 bases at V and 2 bases at J, with 8 bases between. In germline, CDR1 is KGHDR, CDR2 SFDVKD. The CDR3 has 13 amino acids.